This T cell receptor (beta chain) emerged from a study of cytomegalovirus exposure and HLA in healthy donors. V was pared by 6 bases and J by 0 bases, with 12 bases between. The CDR3 is 15 amino acids. Looked up from germline, CDR1 is MDHEN and CDR2 is SYDVKM. Primers included in the PCR were 60 Vbeta and 13 Jbeta primers. Only in-frame clones appear in the TCRdb table, and some are missing; sequencing was by immunoSEQ multiplex PCR. The data contain around 94,000 clones, 50% to 70% of them singletons. The sample taken for sequencing was PBMCs. The V gene is TRBV28, the J gene TRBJ1-5; D is possibly TRBD1 (5 bases). The sequence was collected from a human donor in good health. CDR3 protein: CASRPDSYSNQPQHF. For the CDR3, the DNA is TGTGCCAGCAGACCCGACAGCTATAGCAATCAGCCCCAGCATTTT. Variable domain in full (rest from reference TRBV28 and TRBJ1-5): DVKVTQSSRYLVKRTGEKVFLECVQDMDHENMFWYRQDPGLGLRLIYFSYDVKMKEKGDIPEGYSVSREKKERFSLILESASTNQTSMYLCASRPDSYSNQPQHFGDGTRLSIL.